This T cell receptor (beta chain) stems from a study of cytomegalovirus exposure and HLA in healthy donors. For the study at large: An early release of data contained tens of millions of unique TCRs, which came from HLA-typed donors. Study results and limitations: In a later analysis, CMV-associated beta chains were mostly HLA-associated, it appeared. CMV antigen specificity was confirmed in vitro for a few CMV-associated chains.

Remarks on this clone: Its cognate antigen is unknown. Distinct nucleotide sequences in the sample also encode this CDR3.

Germline V gives CDR1 SEHNR, CDR2 FQNEAQ (reference sequence). Trimming took 5 bases from V and 4 from J; bases not matched to a gene: 5. The CDR3 is 13 amino acids. 13 Jbeta primers and 60 Vbeta primers were used for the PCR. Libraries were prepared by immunoSEQ multiplex PCR; TCRdb keeps only in-frame clonotypes and omits some of them. Of some 170,000 clones listed, under 85% are singletons. Sampled while nominally healthy, donors likely had unrecorded immune exposures. V gene TRBV7-9 combines with J gene TRBJ2-7; TRBD2 agrees at 7 bases. The sequence came from a human donor in good health. The sample taken for sequencing was PBMCs. Here the CDR3 reads CASSPPSGYEQYF. For the CDR3, the DNA is TGTGCCAGCAGCCCACCTAGCGGTTACGAGCAGTACTTC.